This T cell receptor beta chain was sequenced for a study of OX40 agonist ivuxolimab in advanced cancers. For the study at large: The dose-escalation cohort was about 83% male, with a mean age of about 56 years, ranging roughly 20 to 90. Three patients responded partially, comprising one with hepatocellular carcinoma and two with cutaneous melanoma.

A note on this clone: The antigen remains unidentified.

TCRdb keeps only in-frame clones here, not all; method: immunoSEQ multiplex PCR. The table lists about 22,000 clones, around 80% of them singletons, with 36% in the top ten. V lost 4 bases, J lost 5 bases, and 9 bases stayed unmatched. The CDR3 covers 15 residues. Germline V CDR1 and CDR2: SGDLS, YYNGEE. Study-wide results and caveats: Which antigen the expanded peripheral T cells recognized is unknown. Dose levels from 0.1 to 3.0 mg/kg saw CD4+ and CD8+ blood T cells expand clonally by week 6.

The sequencing used CD4+ or CD8+ T cells sorted from blood, collected in a trial of the OX40 agonist ivuxolimab. The chain combines TRBV9 with TRBJ2-7, with 10 bases fitting TRBD1. The receptor was isolated from an adult with an advanced solid tumor such as melanoma, head and neck, liver or kidney cancer. The CDR3: CASSLGRGTGDEQYF. CDR3 in DNA: TGTGCCAGCAGCCTGGGGAGGGGGACAGGGGACGAGCAGTACTTC.